This TCR beta chain emerged from a study of blood T cell repertoires in COVID-19. Clinical history reported by participants formed the basis on which cohorts were assigned. Two negative PCRs, clearance, or symptom resolution were required of recovered Cohort 3 donors. The CDR3 is 21 residues long. CDR1 is MGHRA, CDR2 YSYEKL, per germline. The V and J ends lost 3 bases and 1 base, in that order; junction bases with no gene match: 20. Repertoires were generated with immunoSEQ multiplex PCR, while TCRdb's copy carries only in-frame clones and drops some. The sample includes over 250,000 clones, under 90% of them seen just once.

The chain joins TRBV4-1 to TRBJ2-4; 8 bases agree with TRBD1. The receptor's source is a woman between 55 and 75 years old who had recovered from COVID-19. Material: PBMCs or T cells enriched from blood (not recorded which). The CDR3 nucleotides are TGCGCCAGCAGCCAGAGATACTTGACAGGGGATCGGCTCAGGGCCAAAAACATTCAGTACTTC. Translated: CASSQRYLTGDRLRAKNIQYF.